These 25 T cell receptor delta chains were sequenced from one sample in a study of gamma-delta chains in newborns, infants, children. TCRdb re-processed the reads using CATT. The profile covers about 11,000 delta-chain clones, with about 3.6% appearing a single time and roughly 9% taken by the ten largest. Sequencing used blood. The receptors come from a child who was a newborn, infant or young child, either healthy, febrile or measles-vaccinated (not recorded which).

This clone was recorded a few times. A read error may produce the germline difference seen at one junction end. The CDR3 coding sequence is TGTGCTCTTGGGGAACGATCCCCTGGGGGTCTGACCGATGAACTCATCTTT. Protein sequence: CALGERSPGGLTDELIF. This rearrangement joins TRDV1 to TRDJ1; 7 nucleotides match TRDD3. There are 17 residues in the CDR3. Germline CDR1 and CDR2: TSWWSYY and QGS.

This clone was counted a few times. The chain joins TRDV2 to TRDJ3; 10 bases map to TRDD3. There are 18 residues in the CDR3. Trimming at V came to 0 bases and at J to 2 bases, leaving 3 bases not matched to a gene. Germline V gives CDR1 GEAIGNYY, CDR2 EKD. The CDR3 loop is CACDTGGYATWDTRQMFF. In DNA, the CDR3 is TGTGCCTGTGACACCGGGGGATACGCCACCTGGGACACCCGACAGATGTTTTTC.

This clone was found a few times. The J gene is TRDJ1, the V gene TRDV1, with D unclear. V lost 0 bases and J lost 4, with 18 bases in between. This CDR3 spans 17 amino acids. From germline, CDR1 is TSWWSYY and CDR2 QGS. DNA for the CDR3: TGTGCTCTTGGGGAACTGGATCTGTGGAGGGAGAACGATAAACTCATCTTT. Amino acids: CALGELDLWRENDKLIF.

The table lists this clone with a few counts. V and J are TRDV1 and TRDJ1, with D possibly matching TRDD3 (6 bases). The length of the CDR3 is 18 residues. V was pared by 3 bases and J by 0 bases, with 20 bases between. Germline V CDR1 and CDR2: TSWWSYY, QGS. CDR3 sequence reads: CALGDRIGIMTYTDKLIF. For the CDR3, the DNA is TGTGCTCTTGGGGACCGGATCGGGATAATGACGTACACCGATAAACTCATCTTT.

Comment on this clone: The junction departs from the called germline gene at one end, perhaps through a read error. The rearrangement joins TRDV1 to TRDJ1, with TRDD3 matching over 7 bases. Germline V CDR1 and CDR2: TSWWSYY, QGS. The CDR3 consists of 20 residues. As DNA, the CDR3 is TGTGCTCTTGGTAAAATAATCCAGCTGGGGGGCCCGCCGTACACCGATAAATTCATCTTT. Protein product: CALGKIIQLGGPPYTDKFIF.

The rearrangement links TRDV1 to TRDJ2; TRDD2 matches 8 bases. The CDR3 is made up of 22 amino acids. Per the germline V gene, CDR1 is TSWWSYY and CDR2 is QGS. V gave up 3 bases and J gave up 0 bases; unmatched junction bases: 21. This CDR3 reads CALGDLPFLSWGPWPLTAQLFF. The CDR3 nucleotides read TGTGCTCTTGGGGATCTCCCCTTCCTAAGCTGGGGACCCTGGCCTTTGACAGCACAACTCTTCTTT.

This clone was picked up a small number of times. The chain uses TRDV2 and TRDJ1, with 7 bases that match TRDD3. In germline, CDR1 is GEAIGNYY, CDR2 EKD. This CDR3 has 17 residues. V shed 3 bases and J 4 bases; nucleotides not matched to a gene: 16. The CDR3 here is CACDAVGSTGDNDKLIF. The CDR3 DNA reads TGTGCCTGTGACGCCGTAGGGAGTACTGGGGATAACGATAAACTCATCTTT.

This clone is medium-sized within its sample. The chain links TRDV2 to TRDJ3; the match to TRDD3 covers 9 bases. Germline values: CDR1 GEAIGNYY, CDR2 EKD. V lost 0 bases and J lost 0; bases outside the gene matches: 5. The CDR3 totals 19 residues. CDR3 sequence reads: CACDTVLGESSWDTRQMFF. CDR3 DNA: TGTGCCTGTGACACCGTACTGGGGGAGAGCTCCTGGGACACCCGACAGATGTTTTTC.

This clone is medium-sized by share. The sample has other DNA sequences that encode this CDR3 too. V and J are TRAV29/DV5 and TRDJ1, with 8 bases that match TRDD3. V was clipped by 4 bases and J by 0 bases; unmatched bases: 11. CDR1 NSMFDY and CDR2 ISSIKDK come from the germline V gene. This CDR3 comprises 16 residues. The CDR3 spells CAAARGVLGDTDKLIF. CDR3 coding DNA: TGTGCAGCAGCAAGGGGGGTACTGGGGGACACCGATAAACTCATCTTT.

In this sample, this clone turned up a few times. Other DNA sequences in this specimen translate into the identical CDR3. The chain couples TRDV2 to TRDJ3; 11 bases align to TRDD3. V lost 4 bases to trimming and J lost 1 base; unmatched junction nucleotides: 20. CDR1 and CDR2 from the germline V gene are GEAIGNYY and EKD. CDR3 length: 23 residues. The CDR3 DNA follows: TGTGCCTGTGATCCAAGTGTTCTGGGGGATACACCGACAGATTCCTGGGACACCCGACAGATGTTTTTC. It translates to CACDPSVLGDTPTDSWDTRQMFF.

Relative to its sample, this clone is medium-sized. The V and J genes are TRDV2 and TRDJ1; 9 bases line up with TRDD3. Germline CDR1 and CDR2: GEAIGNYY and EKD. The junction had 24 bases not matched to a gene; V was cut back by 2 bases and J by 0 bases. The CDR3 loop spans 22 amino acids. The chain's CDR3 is CACDNLPTPVLGDLVYTDKLIF. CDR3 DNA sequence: TGTGCCTGTGACAACCTCCCTACGCCCGTACTGGGGGACCTAGTCTACACCGATAAACTCATCTTT.

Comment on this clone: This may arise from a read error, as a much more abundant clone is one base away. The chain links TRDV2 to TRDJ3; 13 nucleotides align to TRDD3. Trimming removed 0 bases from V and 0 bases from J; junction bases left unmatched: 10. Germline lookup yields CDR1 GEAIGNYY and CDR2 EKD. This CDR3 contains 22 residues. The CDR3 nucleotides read TGTGCCTGTGACACCAGTAACTGGGGGATACGCGGCAGCTCCTGGGACACCCGACAGATGTTTTTC. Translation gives CACDTSNWGIRGSSWDTRQMFF.

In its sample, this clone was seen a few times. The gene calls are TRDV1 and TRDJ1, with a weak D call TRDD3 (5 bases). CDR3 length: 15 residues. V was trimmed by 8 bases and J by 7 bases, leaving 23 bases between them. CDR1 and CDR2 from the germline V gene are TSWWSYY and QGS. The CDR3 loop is CALQCVSGAVSKLIF. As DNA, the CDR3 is TGTGCTCTTCAATGCGTAAGTGGGGCTGTTAGTAAACTCATCTTT.

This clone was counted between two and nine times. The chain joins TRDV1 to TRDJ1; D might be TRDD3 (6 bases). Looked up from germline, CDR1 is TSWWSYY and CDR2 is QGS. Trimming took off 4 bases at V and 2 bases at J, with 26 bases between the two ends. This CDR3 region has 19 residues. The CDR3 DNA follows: TGTGCTCTTGGGGTCCGGGGCCCCGCACTGGGCCAGGGGACCGATAAACTCATCTTT. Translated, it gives CALGVRGPALGQGTDKLIF.

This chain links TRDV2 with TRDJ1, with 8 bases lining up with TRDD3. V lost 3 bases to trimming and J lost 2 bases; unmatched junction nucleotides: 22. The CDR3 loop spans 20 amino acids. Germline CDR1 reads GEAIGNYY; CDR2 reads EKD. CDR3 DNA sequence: TGTGCCTGTGACGGAGTACTGGGGGGCCCCTCCTCCCACACGACCGATAAACTCATCTTT. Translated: CACDGVLGGPSSHTTDKLIF.

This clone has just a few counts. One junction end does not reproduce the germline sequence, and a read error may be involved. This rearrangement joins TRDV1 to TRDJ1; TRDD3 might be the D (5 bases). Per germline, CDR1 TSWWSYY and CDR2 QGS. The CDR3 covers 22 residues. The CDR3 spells CALGKGPLSLTGGYRDVDKLIF. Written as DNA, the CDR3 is TGTGCTCTTGGGAAGGGGCCCCTCTCCCTTACCGGGGGCTATAGAGATGTCGATAAACTCATCTTC.

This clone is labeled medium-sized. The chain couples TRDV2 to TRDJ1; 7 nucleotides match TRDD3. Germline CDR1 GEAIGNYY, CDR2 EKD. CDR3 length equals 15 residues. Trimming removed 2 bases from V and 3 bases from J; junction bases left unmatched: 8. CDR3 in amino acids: CACDILGEAPDKLIF. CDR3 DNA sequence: TGTGCCTGTGACATCTTGGGGGAGGCCCCCGATAAACTCATCTTT.

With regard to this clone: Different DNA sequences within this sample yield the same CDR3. The CDR3: CACKGPGSLGDPYTDKLIF. CDR3 DNA: TGTGCCTGCAAAGGCCCCGGCTCATTGGGGGATCCATACACCGATAAACTCATCTTT. The J gene is TRDJ1, the V gene TRDV3; 8 positions match TRDD3. Trimming at V came to 4 bases and at J to 0 bases, leaving 22 bases not matched to a gene. In germline, CDR1 is TVYSNPD, CDR2 GDNSRS (reference sequence). The length of the CDR3 is 19 residues. Full variable domain (remainder filled in from reference TRDV3 and TRDJ1): CDKVTQSSPDQTVASGSEVVLLCTYDTVYSNPDLFWYRIRPDYSFQFVFYGDNSRSEGADFTQGRFSVKHILTQKAFHLVISPVRTEDSATYYCACKGPGSLGDPYTDKLIFGKGTRVTVEP.

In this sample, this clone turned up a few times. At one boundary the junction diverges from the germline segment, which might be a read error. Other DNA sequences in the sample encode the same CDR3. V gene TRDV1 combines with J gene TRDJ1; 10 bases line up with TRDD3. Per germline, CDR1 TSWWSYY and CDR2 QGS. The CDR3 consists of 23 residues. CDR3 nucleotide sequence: TGTGCTCTGGGGGAACTTCCAGGAACACAGGGCCACTGGGGGATGGGGTACACCGATAAACTCATCTTT. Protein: CALGELPGTQGHWGMGYTDKLIF.

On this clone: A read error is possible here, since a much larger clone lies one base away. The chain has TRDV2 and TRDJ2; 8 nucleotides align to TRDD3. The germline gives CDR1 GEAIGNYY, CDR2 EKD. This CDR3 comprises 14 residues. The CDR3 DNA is TGTGCCTGTGGCACCTGGGGGATGACAGCACAACTCTTCTTT. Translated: CACGTWGMTAQLFF.

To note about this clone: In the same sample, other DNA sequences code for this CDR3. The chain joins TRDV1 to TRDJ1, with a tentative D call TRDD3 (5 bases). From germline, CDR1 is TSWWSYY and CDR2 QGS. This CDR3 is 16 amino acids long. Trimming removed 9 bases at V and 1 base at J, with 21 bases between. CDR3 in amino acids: CALEGHTQSTTDKLIF. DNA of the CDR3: TGTGCTCTCGAGGGCCATACGCAGTCTACCACCGATAAACTCATCTTT.

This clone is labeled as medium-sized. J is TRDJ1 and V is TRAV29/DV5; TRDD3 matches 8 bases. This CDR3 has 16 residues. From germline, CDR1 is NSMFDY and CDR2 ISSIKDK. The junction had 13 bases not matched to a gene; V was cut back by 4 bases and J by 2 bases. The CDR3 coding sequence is TGTGCAGCAGTCTACGGTCGGGTGGGGGATACCGATAAACTCATCTTT. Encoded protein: CAAVYGRVGDTDKLIF.

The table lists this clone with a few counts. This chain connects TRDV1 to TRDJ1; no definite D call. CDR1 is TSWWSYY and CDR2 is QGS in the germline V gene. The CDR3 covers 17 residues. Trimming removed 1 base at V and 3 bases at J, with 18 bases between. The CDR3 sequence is CALGEPPLLFRPDKLIF. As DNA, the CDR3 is TGTGCTCTTGGGGAACCACCGCTCCTTTTCCGTCCCGATAAACTCATCTTT.

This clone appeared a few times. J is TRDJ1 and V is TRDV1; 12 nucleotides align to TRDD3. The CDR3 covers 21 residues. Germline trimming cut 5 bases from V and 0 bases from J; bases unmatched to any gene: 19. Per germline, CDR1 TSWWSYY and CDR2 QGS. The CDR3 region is CALGLPIWGIRRRGDTDKLIF. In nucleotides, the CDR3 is TGTGCTCTTGGGCTTCCTATCTGGGGGATACGGAGAAGAGGAGACACCGATAAACTCATCTTT.

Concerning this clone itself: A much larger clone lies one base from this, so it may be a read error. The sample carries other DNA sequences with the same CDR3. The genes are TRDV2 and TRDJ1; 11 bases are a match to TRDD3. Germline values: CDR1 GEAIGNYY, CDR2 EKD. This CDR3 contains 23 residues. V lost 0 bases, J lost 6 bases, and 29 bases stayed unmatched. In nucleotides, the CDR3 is TGTGCCTGTGACACCGGAGGATTAAGGGTACTGGGGGATAAAGAGGCGAAGGCTAATAAACTCATCTTT. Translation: CACDTGGLRVLGDKEAKANKLIF.